The 15 T cell receptor beta chains below all came from one sample that was sequenced in a study of cytomegalovirus exposure and HLA in healthy donors. Profiling relied on immunoSEQ multiplex PCR, and the TCRdb table lists in-frame clones only, not all of them. The sample yields 150,000 or so clones, about 94% seen once. The sample taken for sequencing was PBMCs. The receptors here all came from a man younger than 35 in good health and CMV-seropositive.

The chain uses TRBV19 and TRBJ1-1; 11 bases agree with TRBD1. J gave up 1 base and V 6 bases, and 7 bases lay outside the gene matches. Germline CDR1 is LNHDA and CDR2 is SQIVND (reference sequence). This CDR3 contains 16 residues. CDR3 in DNA: TGTGCCAGTAGACGGGGACAGGGGGGATGGAACACTGAAGCTTTCTTT. Translating it yields CASRRGQGGWNTEAFF.

The chain uses TRBV6-5 and TRBJ1-2, with 7 bases fitting TRBD1. Germline trimming cut 4 bases from V and 2 bases from J; bases unmatched to any gene: 7. The germline V gene encodes CDR1 MNHEY and CDR2 SVGAGI. The CDR3 is made up of 15 amino acids. The CDR3 nucleotides read TGTGCCAGCAGTTCCGACAGGGCGGAGAACTATGGCTACACCTTC. It codes for CASSSDRAENYGYTF.

This clone was detected once. This chain joins TRBV2 and TRBJ1-4; 8 bases align to TRBD1. CDR3 length: 15 amino acids. V shed 6 bases, J shed 6 bases, and the junction held 9 bases outside the gene matches. Per germline, CDR1 SNHLY and CDR2 FYNNEI. In nucleotides, the CDR3 is TGTGCCAGCAGCCTGACAGGGGCGGCATATGAAAAACTGTTTTTT. The encoded protein is CASSLTGAAYEKLFF.

Here the CDR3 reads CAWSSWLAGRESYNEQFF. The CDR3 coding sequence is TGTGCCTGGAGTTCGTGGCTAGCGGGACGCGAATCCTACAATGAGCAGTTCTTC. This sequence joins TRBV30 and TRBJ2-1; TRBD2 matches 9 bases. The germline V gene has CDR1 GTSNPN and CDR2 SVGIG (reference sequence). The CDR3 is made up of 18 amino acids. J gave up 1 base and V 2 bases, and 12 bases lay outside the gene matches.

This chain joins TRBV15 and TRBJ2-7; maybe TRBD1 (5 bases). The CDR3 contains 12 residues. The germline V and J ends were trimmed by 5 bases and 2 bases, with 7 bases remaining between them. Germline assignment: CDR1 LNHNV and CDR2 YYDKDF (reference sequence). The DNA for the CDR3 is TGTGCCACCAGCCAAGGGGCCTACGAGCAGTACTTC. Translated: CATSQGAYEQYF.

The chain has TRBV27 and TRBJ2-5; TRBD1 matches at 10 bases. In germline, CDR1 is MNHEY, CDR2 SMNVEV (reference sequence). V lost 5 bases, J lost 2 bases, and 5 bases stayed unmatched. This CDR3 spans 15 amino acids. The CDR3 loop is CASSPGTGVQETQYF. The CDR3 DNA is TGTGCCAGCAGTCCTGGGACAGGGGTACAAGAGACCCAGTACTTC.

This chain connects TRBV4-1 to TRBJ2-2; tentative D call: TRBD2 (7 bases). The CDR3 sequence is 18 residues long. CDR1 and CDR2 (germline): MGHRA, YSYEKL. V was cut by 5 bases and J by 1 base, with 20 bases left in between. For the CDR3, the DNA is TGCGCCAGCAGCTACTATCCTCGGGGGGCACAGAACACCGGGGAGCTGTTTTTT. This translates into CASSYYPRGAQNTGELFF.

V gene TRBV5-6 combines with J gene TRBJ1-5, with a tentative D call TRBD1 (5 bases). There are 16 residues in the CDR3. CDR1 is SGHDT and CDR2 is YYEEEE in the germline V gene. V lost 0 bases and J 4 bases, leaving 14 bases between the germline ends. The CDR3 sequence: CASSLGGGAGNQPQHF. In DNA, the CDR3 is TGTGCCAGCAGCTTGGGAGGTGGGGCTGGAAATCAGCCCCAGCATTTT.

This sequence joins TRBV5-1 and TRBJ1-2; TRBD1 agrees at 9 bases. Germline V gene data show CDR1 as SGHRS and CDR2 as YFSETQ. The V gene end was trimmed by 3 bases and the J gene end by 7 bases; junction bases not matched to a gene: 7. The CDR3 contains 14 residues. The CDR3: CASSSGDRVGGYTF. In DNA form, the CDR3 reads TGCGCCAGCAGCTCCGGGGACAGGGTCGGTGGCTACACCTTC.

The rearrangement links TRBV2 to TRBJ2-7; possible D gene TRBD2, 6 bases. The CDR3 runs to 14 residues. Germline V gene sequence: CDR1 SNHLY, CDR2 FYNNEI. Trimming removed 4 bases at V and 2 bases at J, with 12 bases between. CDR3 nucleotides: TGTGCCAGCAGTGGGGGGGACGGTCCCTACGAGCAGTACTTC. It encodes CASSGGDGPYEQYF.

The chain combines TRBV5-1 with TRBJ2-7; 13 bases align to TRBD2. Trimming cost V 0 bases and J 5 bases; bases outside gene matches: 2. The CDR3 covers 15 residues. The germline CDR1 and CDR2 sequences are SGHRS and YFSETQ. DNA for the CDR3: TGCGCCAGCAGCTTGGGGACTAGCGGGAGCAACGAGCAGTACTTC. Translating gives CASSLGTSGSNEQYF. The variable domain in full, completed from reference TRBV5-1 and TRBJ2-7, reads KAGVTQTPRYLIKTRGQQVTLSCSPISGHRSVSWYQQTPGQGLQFLFEYFSETQRNKGNFPGRFSGRQFSNSRSEMNVSTLELGDSALYLCASSLGTSGSNEQYFGPGTRLTVT.

The V gene is TRBV5-1, the J gene TRBJ2-3; a weak D match, TRBD1 (6 bases). Trimming removed 2 bases from V and 8 bases from J, with 12 bases in between. The CDR3 length is 13 residues. Germline lookup yields CDR1 SGHRS and CDR2 YFSETQ. CDR3 DNA: TGCGCCAGCAGCTTTAACAGGGAGACTACGCAGTATTTT. This codes for CASSFNRETTQYF.

This sequence joins TRBV6-5 and TRBJ2-7; D might be TRBD1 (5 bases). The CDR3 is 13 amino acids. Trimming pared 0 bases from V and 9 bases from J, leaving 12 bases between. Germline lookup yields CDR1 MNHEY and CDR2 SVGAGI. The CDR3 sequence is CASSYSARGRQYF. The CDR3 DNA reads TGTGCCAGCAGTTACTCGGCTAGGGGCAGGCAGTACTTC.

The chain links TRBV5-1 to TRBJ2-7; 10 bases line up with TRBD2. The ends lost 0 bases at V and 3 bases at J; junction bases unmatched: 3. This CDR3 has 15 residues. The germline V gene encodes CDR1 SGHRS and CDR2 YFSETQ. CDR3 bases: TGCGCCAGCAGCTTGGGGACTAGCGGTTTCTACGAGCAGTACTTC. Protein sequence: CASSLGTSGFYEQYF.

The rearrangement joins TRBV27 to TRBJ1-4; 7 bases agree with TRBD1. The CDR3 runs to 14 residues. Germline assignment: CDR1 MNHEY and CDR2 SMNVEV (reference sequence). Trimming took 6 bases from V and 7 from J; bases not matched to a gene: 8. CDR3 nucleotides: TGTGCCAGCAGACGATACAGGGGCGGTGAAAAACTGTTTTTT. It specifies CASRRYRGGEKLFF.